This T cell receptor beta chain emerged from a study of T cell changes during pregnancy in multiple sclerosis. TCRdb keeps only in-frame clones here, not all; method: immunoSEQ multiplex PCR. Among 20,000 to 25,000 clones listed, approximately 80% were seen once. This specimen was CD8+ T cells from peripheral blood mononuclear cells, taken in the first trimester of pregnancy. The sequence derives from a female donor in good health, enrolled as a control in a pregnancy study.

This chain's CDR3 is CASSLSANTEAFF. The CDR3 region has the DNA TGCGCCAGCAGCTTGAGCGCGAACACTGAAGCTTTCTTT. This chain links TRBV5-1 with TRBJ1-1; D gene uncertain. CDR3 length: 13 amino acids. Germline values: CDR1 SGHRS, CDR2 YFSETQ. The V end was cut by 1 base, the J end by 1 base, with 5 bases between.